This entry lists 32 T cell receptor beta chains sequenced from one sample in a study of blood T cells in healthy people across ages. It was with a sample-barcoded 5' primer and a J-beta primer mix that a second PCR of about 6 to 12 cycles was run. TCRdb used MiXCR to reprocess the 5' RACE reads, holding one entry per CDR3 protein. The sample yields around 1.5 million distinct CDR3 sequences, almost 60% seen once. The sequencing sample was made of blood. The receptors here all came from a man aged 18 to 30 in good health.

V is TRBV28 and J is TRBJ2-5, with D maybe TRBD1 (6 bases). The J call may be wrong; the DNA end is better matched by TRBJ2-7. Germline lookup yields CDR1 MDHEN and CDR2 SYDVKM. This CDR3 is 15 amino acids long. In DNA form, the CDR3 reads TGTGCCAGCAGTTTACCCTGGACAGTAATCCACGAGCAGTACTTC. Translated, it gives CASSLPWTVIHEQYF.

This clonotype appeared a few times. The V gene is TRBV20-1, the J gene TRBJ2-1; 8 bases line up with TRBD2. The germline CDR1 and CDR2 sequences are DFQATT and SNEGSKA (reference sequence). The CDR3 spans 14 residues. V lost 1 base to trimming and J lost 4 bases; unmatched junction nucleotides: 3. CDR3: CSARAGGDYNEQFF. The CDR3 coding sequence is TGCAGTGCTAGAGCGGGGGGGGATTACAATGAGCAGTTCTTC.

The V call is TRBV5-1, the J call TRBJ2-2; D is unresolved. This CDR3 has 15 amino acids. The V gene's germline CDR1 is SGHRS and CDR2 YFSETQ. Trimming cost V 2 bases and J 2 bases, with 10 bases left between them. The CDR3 DNA is TGCGCCAGCAGCTTATGGCCAACTAACACCGGGGAGCTGTTTTTT. Translated: CASSLWPTNTGELFF.

CDR3 sequence reads: CASMGPDRGYEQYF. DNA of the CDR3: TGTGCCAGCATGGGGCCGGACCGTGGCTACGAGCAGTACTTC. V gene TRBV27 combines with J gene TRBJ2-7, with D maybe TRBD1 (5 bases). Trimming pared 7 bases from V and 3 bases from J, leaving 16 bases between. Germline assignment: CDR1 MNHEY and CDR2 SMNVEV (reference sequence). The CDR3 contains 14 residues.

This chain joins TRBV6-6 and TRBJ2-7; 11 nucleotides align to TRBD2. The junction had 5 bases not matched to a gene; V was cut back by 0 bases and J by 4 bases. Germline-derived CDR1 and CDR2 are MNHNY and SVGAGI (reference sequence). The CDR3 sequence is 16 residues long. The CDR3: CASSYSSGGGPYEQYF. CDR3 in DNA: TGTGCCAGCAGTTACTCTAGCGGGGGGGGGCCGTACGAGCAGTACTTC.

The chain combines TRBV7-2 with TRBJ2-1, with D perhaps TRBD1 (6 bases). Trimming took off 5 bases at V and 8 bases at J, with 19 bases between the two ends. There are 15 residues in the CDR3. Germline assignment: CDR1 SGHTA and CDR2 FQGNSA. The CDR3 loop is CASSRQDSPVYEQFF. The CDR3 bases are TGTGCCAGCAGCAGGCAGGACAGTCCGGTTTATGAGCAGTTCTTC.

This clonotype has just a few counts. The genes are TRBV7-7 and TRBJ2-3; TRBD2 aligns across 12 bases. Germline CDR1 is SSHAT and CDR2 is FNYEAQ (reference sequence). This CDR3 has 13 amino acids. The CDR3 protein is CASGLAGTDTQYF. The CDR3 coding sequence is TGTGCTAGCGGACTAGCGGGGACAGATACGCAGTATTTT.

This clonotype was counted between two and nine times. The chain has TRBV15 and TRBJ2-1; D not certain. V lost 3 bases and J 15 bases, leaving 18 bases between the germline ends. Per the germline V gene, CDR1 is LNHNV and CDR2 is YYDKDF (reference sequence). CDR3 length: 13 residues. This CDR3 is CATSRFGIDDGFF. CDR3 nucleotide sequence: TGTGCCACCAGCAGGTTTGGGATCGACGATGGGTTCTTC.

The V gene is TRBV5-1, the J gene TRBJ2-1; D is uncertain. The CDR3 length is 15 residues. Germline V CDR1 and CDR2: SGHRS, YFSETQ. The germline V and J ends were trimmed by 0 bases and 1 base, with 8 bases remaining between them. CDR3 in amino acids: CASSLVSVSYNEQFF. The CDR3 bases are TGCGCCAGCAGCTTGGTAAGCGTGTCCTACAATGAGCAGTTCTTC. Filled out from reference TRBV5-1 and TRBJ2-1, the complete variable domain reads KAGVTQTPRYLIKTRGQQVTLSCSPISGHRSVSWYQQTPGQGLQFLFEYFSETQRNKGNFPGRFSGRQFSNSRSEMNVSTLELGDSALYLCASSLVSVSYNEQFFGPGTRLTVL.

The rearrangement joins TRBV27 to TRBJ2-7; D is ambiguous. Deletions cut 6 bases from V and 0 bases from J, with 12 bases between. The length of the CDR3 is 14 residues. Germline CDR1 is MNHEY and CDR2 is SMNVEV (reference sequence). The CDR3 DNA sequence: TGTGCCAGCAGGCGTAGGGCACCCTCCTACGAGCAGTACTTC. Translation: CASRRRAPSYEQYF.

Here the CDR3 DNA reads TGTGCCATCACGGGGGGGCCGAGCACCGGGGAGCTGTTTTTT. Residues: CAITGGPSTGELFF. The rearrangement links TRBV28 to TRBJ2-2; 8 positions match TRBD2. CDR1 MDHEN and CDR2 SYDVKM come from the germline V gene. With 10 bases clipped from V and 4 bases from J, the junction kept 8 bases outside the gene matches. This CDR3 is built from 14 residues. The variable domain in full, completed from reference TRBV28 and TRBJ2-2, reads DVKVTQSSRYLVKRTGEKVFLECVQDMDHENMFWYRQDPGLGLRLIYFSYDVKMKEKGDIPEGYSVSREKKERFSLILESASTNQTSMYLCAITGGPSTGELFFGEGSRLTVL.

CDR3 in DNA: TGTGCCAGCAGCCATGAGTGGGGCAATGAGCAGTTCTTC. It yields the protein CASSHEWGNEQFF. This chain uses TRBV14 with TRBJ2-1; D ambiguous. Germline V gene sequence: CDR1 SGHDN, CDR2 FVKESK. Trimming removed 3 bases from V and 6 bases from J, with 9 bases in between. This CDR3 spans 13 amino acids.

The DNA of the CDR3 is TGCAGTGCTAGGACAGGGGGCGAGACAGATACGCAGTATTTT. As protein: CSARTGGETDTQYF. The chain links TRBV20-1 to TRBJ2-3, with 10 bases aligning to TRBD1. V was pared by 3 bases and J by 3 bases, with 3 bases of the junction left unmatched. Germline V lookup: CDR1 DFQATT, CDR2 SNEGSKA (reference sequence). This CDR3 spans 14 amino acids.

The chain is built from TRBV6-6 and TRBJ1-1, with no clear D. The CDR3 spans 14 residues. Per germline, CDR1 MNHNY and CDR2 SVGAGI (reference sequence). V was shortened by 0 bases and J by 5 bases, with 10 bases between the two germline ends. CDR3 nucleotide sequence: TGTGCCAGCAGTTACTCGGGAAGTGTTACTGAAGCTTTCTTT. Encoded protein: CASSYSGSVTEAFF.

This chain joins TRBV27 and TRBJ1-6; no clear D gene. The V and J ends lost 6 bases and 3 bases respectively, with 3 bases between them. The CDR3 covers 12 residues. CDR1 MNHEY and CDR2 SMNVEV come from the germline V gene (reference sequence). DNA for the CDR3: TGTGCCAGCAGGGACTATAATTCACCCCTCCACTTT. It is translated as CASRDYNSPLHF.

This chain connects TRBV4-1 to TRBJ2-5; 7 bases fit TRBD2. J was trimmed by 2 bases and V by 4 bases; bases with no gene match: 7. The CDR3 consists of 15 residues. Germline values: CDR1 MGHRA, CDR2 YSYEKL. The CDR3 DNA reads as TGCGCCAGCAGCCGAACGGGGGGTGAACAAGAGACCCAGTACTTC. This encodes CASSRTGGEQETQYF.

This rearrangement joins TRBV29-1 to TRBJ1-1, with D tentatively TRBD1 (5 bases). This CDR3 has 15 residues. Trimming pared 6 bases from V and 1 base from J, leaving 18 bases between. Per the germline V gene, CDR1 is SQVTM and CDR2 is ANQGSEA. CDR3 nucleotide sequence: TGCAGCGTCTCGGACGGGGGTTTGAGGAACACTGAAGCTTTCTTT. Residues: CSVSDGGLRNTEAFF.

This sequence joins TRBV3-1 and TRBJ1-1; 7 bases map to TRBD1. The CDR3 contains 16 residues. V dropped 3 bases and J dropped 2; count of bases not matched to a gene: 9. Germline V lookup: CDR1 LGHDT, CDR2 YNNKEL (reference sequence). CDR3 nucleotides: TGTGCCAGCAGCCAGGAACTACAGGGGACCAACACTGAAGCTTTCTTT. This encodes CASSQELQGTNTEAFF.

This clonotype was counted between two and nine times. The J gene is TRBJ2-3, the V gene TRBV6-6; D gene uncertain. CDR3 size: 12 residues. V was pared by 3 bases and J by 4 bases, with 5 bases between. The germline CDR1 and CDR2 sequences are MNHNY and SVGAGI (reference sequence). The CDR3: CASSYRPDTQYF. The CDR3 DNA follows: TGTGCCAGCAGTTATCGCCCAGATACGCAGTATTTT.

This clonotype was detected only once. The chain employs TRBV7-9 and TRBJ2-1; D could derive from TRBD1 or TRBD2 (7 bases each). The CDR3 contains 15 residues. The germline V and J ends were trimmed by 6 bases and 4 bases, with 16 bases remaining between them. Per the germline V gene, CDR1 is SEHNR and CDR2 is FQNEAQ (reference sequence). The CDR3 sequence is CASRSGDSLYNEQFF. In DNA, the CDR3 is TGTGCCAGCAGGAGCGGGGACAGCCTATACAATGAGCAGTTCTTC.

The rearrangement links TRBV13 to TRBJ2-5; the D is unclear. The CDR3 spans 13 residues. Germline V gene sequence: CDR1 PRHDT, CDR2 FYEKMQ (reference sequence). Trimming pared 2 bases from V and 3 bases from J, leaving 7 bases between. The CDR3 here is CASSLRLEETQYF. Written as DNA, the CDR3 is TGTGCCAGCAGCTTAAGATTGGAAGAGACCCAGTACTTC.

This clonotype has a handful of counts. V usage is TRBV20-1 and J usage is TRBJ2-7; D unclear. The length of the CDR3 is 12 residues. Germline CDR1 and CDR2: DFQATT and SNEGSKA (reference sequence). Trimming stripped 5 bases from V and 2 bases from J, with 10 bases between. CDR3 residues: CSAESDPYEQYF. CDR3 DNA sequence: TGCAGTGCTGAAAGCGACCCCTACGAGCAGTACTTC.

This clonotype was found a few times. This chain joins TRBV7-2 and TRBJ2-5; tentatively, D is TRBD1 (6 bases). This CDR3 is built from 13 residues. Germline V gene lookup returns CDR1 SGHTA and CDR2 FQGNSA. The V end lost 8 bases, the J end lost 1 base, and 11 bases lay between the germline ends. CDR3 sequence reads: CASEGVGQETQYF. The CDR3 DNA is TGTGCCAGCGAGGGGGTGGGCCAAGAGACCCAGTACTTC.

There are a few counts of this clonotype. The chain carries TRBV12-5 and TRBJ1-2; the D is unclear. Germline V gene sequence: CDR1 LGHNT, CDR2 FRNRAP. Trimming stripped 5 bases from V and 2 bases from J, with 15 bases between. This CDR3 comprises 15 residues. CDR3 region: CASGTYRSGNYGYTF. The CDR3, as DNA: TGTGCTAGTGGTACCTACCGTTCGGGGAACTATGGCTACACCTTC.

J is TRBJ2-5 and V is TRBV13; D might be TRBD1 or TRBD2, each matching 6 bases. Germline V gene sequence: CDR1 PRHDT, CDR2 FYEKMQ (reference sequence). V lost 1 base to trimming and J lost 5 bases, with 11 bases between them. The CDR3 runs to 14 residues. CDR3 in DNA: TGTGCCAGCAGCTTAGTTCAGGGGAGGGAGACCCAGTACTTC. It is translated as CASSLVQGRETQYF.

This clonotype has more than one count but fewer than ten. The chain links TRBV13 to TRBJ1-1, with D possibly matching TRBD1 (5 bases). The V end was cut by 7 bases, the J end by 5 bases, with 20 bases between. CDR3 length equals 15 residues. CDR1 PRHDT and CDR2 FYEKMQ come from the germline V gene (reference sequence). CDR3 coding DNA: TGTGCCAGCACCCCAGTGCCCCAGGGCCATACTGAAGCTTTCTTT. It yields the protein CASTPVPQGHTEAFF.

This chain joins TRBV6-2 or TRBV6-3 and TRBJ2-3; D is ambiguous. The length of the CDR3 is 14 residues. V lost 6 bases and J lost 0, with 10 bases in between. Germline V gives CDR1 MNHEY, CDR2 SVGEGT. The CDR3 loop reads CASSQALSTDTQYF. The CDR3 DNA sequence: TGTGCCAGCAGCCAGGCCCTTAGCACAGATACGCAGTATTTT.

This rearrangement joins TRBV11-1 to TRBJ2-1; D is uncertain. V was pared by 7 bases and J by 7 bases, with 11 bases between. Germline CDR1 and CDR2: SGHAT and FQDESV (reference sequence). This CDR3 spans 12 amino acids. The CDR3 nucleotides are TGTGCCAGCAACGGGCGAGAAAATGAGCAGTTCTTC. The encoded protein is CASNGRENEQFF. Filled out from reference TRBV11-1 and TRBJ2-1, the complete variable domain reads EAEVAQSPRYKITEKSQAVAFWCDPISGHATLYWYRQILGQGPELLVQFQDESVVDDSQLPKDRFSAERLKGVDSTLKIQPAELGDSAMYLCASNGRENEQFFGPGTRLTVL.

V is TRBV11-2 and J is TRBJ2-1; possibly TRBD1 for D (9 bases). The germline gives CDR1 SGHAT, CDR2 FQNNGV. This CDR3 has 16 amino acids. The V and J ends lost 3 bases and 8 bases respectively, with 20 bases between them. This CDR3 reads CASSFPRGQGLDEQFF. As DNA, the CDR3 is TGTGCCAGCAGCTTCCCACGGGGACAGGGACTAGATGAGCAGTTCTTC.

This rearrangement joins TRBV6-6 to TRBJ1-4, with unresolved D. The germline V gene encodes CDR1 MNHNY and CDR2 SVGAGI (reference sequence). Trimming removed 6 bases from V and 6 bases from J, with 20 bases in between. The length of the CDR3 is 16 residues. CDR3 coding DNA: TGTGCCAGCAGAACTCCAAGGGCGGTGGAGTATGAAAAACTGTTTTTT. The encoded protein is CASRTPRAVEYEKLFF.

V gene TRBV7-2 combines with J gene TRBJ2-4; TRBD2 agrees at 9 bases. The J call may not be correct, given that the DNA end is closer to TRBJ2-7. The germline gives CDR1 SGHTA, CDR2 FQGNSA. CDR3 length: 15 amino acids. The CDR3 DNA reads as TGTGCCAGCAGCTTATTAGCGGGAGCTGTCGACGAGCAGTACTTC. Protein product: CASSLLAGAVDEQYF.

This CDR3 is CASGPPRFQQTYEQYF. The DNA of the CDR3 is TGTGCCAGCGGTCCCCCTCGATTCCAGCAGACCTACGAGCAGTACTTC. This chain connects TRBV28 to TRBJ2-7; D is uncertain. In germline, CDR1 is MDHEN, CDR2 SYDVKM. The CDR3 totals 16 residues. Trimming removed 8 bases from V and 2 bases from J, with 22 bases in between.